Following are 4 T cell receptor beta chains from one sample sequenced in a study of technical replicates of blood from a handful of donors. The repertoire was sequenced with immunoSEQ multiplex PCR; TCRdb's copy has only in-frame clones and lacks some. Of approximately 100,000 clones detected, under 96% appear once; the ten largest clones hold roughly 0.21%. The specimen was T cells isolated from PBMCs. The receptors shown here come from a human donor in good health.

In DNA, the CDR3 is TGTGCCAGCAGCCCAGGCAACACCGGGGAGCTGTTTTTT. This codes for CASSPGNTGELFF. The chain uses TRBV28 and TRBJ2-2; no definite D call. In germline, CDR1 is MDHEN, CDR2 SYDVKM. The CDR3 sequence is 13 residues long. V dropped 6 bases and J dropped 2 bases, with 7 bases sitting between them.

The chain combines TRBV28 with TRBJ2-2, with 9 nucleotides matching TRBD1. Looked up from germline, CDR1 is MDHEN and CDR2 is SYDVKM. The CDR3 has 16 amino acids. Trimming removed 4 bases from V and 6 bases from J; junction bases left unmatched: 9. CDR3 residues: CASSYADRGWAGELFF. In DNA form, the CDR3 reads TGTGCCAGCAGTTACGCGGACAGGGGATGGGCCGGGGAGCTGTTTTTT.

The rearrangement joins TRBV9 to TRBJ2-5; 10 bases are a match to TRBD2. Germline CDR1 is SGDLS and CDR2 is YYNGEE. Trimming took 3 bases from V and 7 from J; bases not matched to a gene: 9. The CDR3 totals 15 residues. CDR3 bases: TGTGCCAGCAGCGAGACTAGCGGGTTAACTCGGACCCAGTACTTC. Translation: CASSETSGLTRTQYF.

This chain links TRBV18 with TRBJ1-2; D possibly corresponds to TRBD1 (6 bases). Germline V gene lookup returns CDR1 KGHSH and CDR2 LQKENI. The CDR3 sequence is 15 residues long. The V end was cut by 2 bases, the J end by 0 bases, with 10 bases between. As DNA, the CDR3 is TGTGCCAGCTCACCATCCGGACAGACTAACTATGGCTACACCTTC. Amino acids: CASSPSGQTNYGYTF.